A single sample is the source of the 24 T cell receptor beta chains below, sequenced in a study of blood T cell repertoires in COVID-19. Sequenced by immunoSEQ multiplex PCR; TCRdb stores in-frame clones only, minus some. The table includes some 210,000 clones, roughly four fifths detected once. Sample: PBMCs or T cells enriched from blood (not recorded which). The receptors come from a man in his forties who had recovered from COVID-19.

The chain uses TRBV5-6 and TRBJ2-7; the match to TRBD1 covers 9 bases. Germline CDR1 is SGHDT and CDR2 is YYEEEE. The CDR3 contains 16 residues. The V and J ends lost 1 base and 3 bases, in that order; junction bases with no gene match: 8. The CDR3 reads CASSLFRGQGFYEQYF. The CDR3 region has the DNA TGTGCCAGCAGCTTGTTCCGGGGACAGGGTTTCTACGAGCAGTACTTC.

This CDR3 reads CATSVAQVNTGELFF. CDR3 bases: TGTGCCACCAGTGTCGCACAAGTGAACACCGGGGAGCTGTTTTTT. V and J are TRBV24-1 and TRBJ2-2; the D is unclear. CDR3 size: 15 residues. Germline values: CDR1 KGHDR, CDR2 SFDVKD. V was cut by 5 bases and J by 1 base, with 10 bases left in between.

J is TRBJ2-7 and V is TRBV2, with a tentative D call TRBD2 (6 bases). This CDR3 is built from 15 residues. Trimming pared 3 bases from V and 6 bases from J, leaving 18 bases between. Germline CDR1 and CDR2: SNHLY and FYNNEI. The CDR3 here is CASSDALARVAEQYF. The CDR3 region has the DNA TGTGCCAGCAGTGATGCGCTAGCGAGGGTAGCCGAGCAGTACTTC.

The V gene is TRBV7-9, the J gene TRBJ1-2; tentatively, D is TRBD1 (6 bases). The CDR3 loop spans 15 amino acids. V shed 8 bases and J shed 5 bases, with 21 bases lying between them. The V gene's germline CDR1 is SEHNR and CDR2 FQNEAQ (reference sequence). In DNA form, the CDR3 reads TGTGCCAGCGCGACCTCCGGGGGGCTAGGGTATGGCTACACCTTC. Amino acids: CASATSGGLGYGYTF. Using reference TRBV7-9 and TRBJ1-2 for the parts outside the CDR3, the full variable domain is DTGVSQNPRHKITKRGQNVTFRCDPISEHNRLYWYRQTLGQGPEFLTYFQNEAQLEKSRLLSDRFSAERPKGSFSTLEIQRTEQGDSAMYLCASATSGGLGYGYTFGSGTRLTVV.

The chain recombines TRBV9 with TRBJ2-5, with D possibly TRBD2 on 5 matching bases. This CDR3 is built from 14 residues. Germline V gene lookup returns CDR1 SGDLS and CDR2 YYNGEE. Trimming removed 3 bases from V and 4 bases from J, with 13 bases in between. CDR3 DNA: TGTGCCAGCAGCGAATCGGGGATTGGAGAGACCCAGTACTTC. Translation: CASSESGIGETQYF.

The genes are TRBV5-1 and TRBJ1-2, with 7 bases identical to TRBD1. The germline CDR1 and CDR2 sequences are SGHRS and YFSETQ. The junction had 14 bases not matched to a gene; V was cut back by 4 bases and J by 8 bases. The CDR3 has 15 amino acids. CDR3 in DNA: TGCGCCAGCAGCCTACCAGGGGGGAAGAGTGGAGGCTACACCTTC. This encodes CASSLPGGKSGGYTF.

CDR3 region: CASRTLAGDLEQFF. CDR3 nucleotides: TGCGCCAGCAGAACACTAGCGGGAGATCTTGAGCAGTTCTTC. The chain has TRBV5-1 and TRBJ2-1, with 11 bases lining up with TRBD2. The CDR3 is 14 residues long. V shed 5 bases and J 9 bases; nucleotides not matched to a gene: 7. The germline V gene encodes CDR1 SGHRS and CDR2 YFSETQ.

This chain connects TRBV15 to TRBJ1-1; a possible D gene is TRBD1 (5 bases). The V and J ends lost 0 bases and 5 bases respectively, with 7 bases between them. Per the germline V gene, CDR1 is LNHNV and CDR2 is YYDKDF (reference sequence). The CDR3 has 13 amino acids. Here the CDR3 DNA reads TGTGCCACCAGCAGAGATCGGGGGACTGAAGCTTTCTTT. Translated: CATSRDRGTEAFF.

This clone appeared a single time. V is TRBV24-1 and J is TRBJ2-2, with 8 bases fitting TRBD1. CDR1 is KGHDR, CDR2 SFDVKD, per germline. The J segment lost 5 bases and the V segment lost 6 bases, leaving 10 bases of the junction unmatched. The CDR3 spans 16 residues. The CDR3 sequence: CATSPRDRGNTGELFF. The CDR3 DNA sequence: TGTGCCACCAGTCCTCGAGACAGGGGAAATACCGGGGAGCTGTTTTTT.

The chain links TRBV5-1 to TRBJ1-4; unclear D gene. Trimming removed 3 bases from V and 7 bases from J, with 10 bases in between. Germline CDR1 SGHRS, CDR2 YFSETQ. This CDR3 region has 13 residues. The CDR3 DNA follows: TGCGCCAGCAGCTACGGGAGTGGTGAAAAACTGTTTTTT. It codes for CASSYGSGEKLFF.

The CDR3 here is CARTRGQGIKPQHF. Written as DNA, the CDR3 is TGTGCCCGGACTAGGGGACAGGGTATTAAGCCCCAGCATTTT. This chain uses TRBV30 with TRBJ1-5; 9 bases are a match to TRBD1. The CDR3 has 14 residues. J gave up 8 bases and V 8 bases, and 13 bases lay outside the gene matches. CDR1 and CDR2 (germline): GTSNPN, SVGIG (reference sequence).

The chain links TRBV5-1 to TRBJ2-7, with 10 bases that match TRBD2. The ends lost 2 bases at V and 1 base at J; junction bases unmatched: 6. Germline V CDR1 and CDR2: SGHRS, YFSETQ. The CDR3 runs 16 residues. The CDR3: CASSFPGLAESYEQYF. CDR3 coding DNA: TGCGCCAGCAGCTTCCCAGGACTAGCGGAATCCTACGAGCAGTACTTC.

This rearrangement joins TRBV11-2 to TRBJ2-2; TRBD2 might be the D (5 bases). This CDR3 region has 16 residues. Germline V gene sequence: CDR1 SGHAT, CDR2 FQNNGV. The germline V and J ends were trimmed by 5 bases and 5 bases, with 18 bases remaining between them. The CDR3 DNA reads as TGTGCCAGCAGCCTCCGGGGAACTCGCGGAACCGGGGAGCTGTTTTTT. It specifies CASSLRGTRGTGELFF. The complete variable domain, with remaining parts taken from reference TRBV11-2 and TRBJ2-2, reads EAGVAQSPRYKIIEKRQSVAFWCNPISGHATLYWYQQILGQGPKLLIQFQNNGVVDDSQLPKDRFSAERLKGVDSTLKIQPAKLEDSAVYLCASSLRGTRGTGELFFGEGSRLTVL.

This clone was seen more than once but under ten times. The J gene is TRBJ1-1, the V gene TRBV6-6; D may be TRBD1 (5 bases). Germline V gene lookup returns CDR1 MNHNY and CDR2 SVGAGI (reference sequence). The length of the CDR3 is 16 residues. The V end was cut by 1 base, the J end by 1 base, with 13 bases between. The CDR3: CASSYFKQETNTEAFF. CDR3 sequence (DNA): TGTGCCAGCAGTTACTTCAAACAGGAGACGAACACTGAAGCTTTCTTT.

CDR3 amino acids: CASSYWTGPYEQYF. For the CDR3, the DNA is TGTGCCAGCAGTTACTGGACAGGGCCCTACGAGCAGTACTTC. This chain connects TRBV6-5 to TRBJ2-7; 8 bases are a match to TRBD1. Germline CDR1 is MNHEY and CDR2 is SVGAGI. Trimming took 1 base from V and 2 from J; bases not matched to a gene: 1. The CDR3 contains 14 residues.

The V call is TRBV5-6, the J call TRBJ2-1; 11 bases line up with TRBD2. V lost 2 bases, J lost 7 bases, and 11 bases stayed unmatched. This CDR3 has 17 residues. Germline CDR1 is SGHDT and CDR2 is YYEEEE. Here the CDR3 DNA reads TGTGCCAGCAGCTTACTCCGTAGCGGGGGGGCCAGGAATGAGCAGTTCTTC. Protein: CASSLLRSGGARNEQFF.

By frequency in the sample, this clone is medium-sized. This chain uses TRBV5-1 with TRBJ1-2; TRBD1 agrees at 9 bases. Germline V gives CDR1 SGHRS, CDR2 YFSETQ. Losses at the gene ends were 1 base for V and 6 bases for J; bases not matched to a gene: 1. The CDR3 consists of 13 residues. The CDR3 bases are TGCGCCAGCAGCTTGCGGACAGGGGATGGCTACACCTTC. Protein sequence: CASSLRTGDGYTF.

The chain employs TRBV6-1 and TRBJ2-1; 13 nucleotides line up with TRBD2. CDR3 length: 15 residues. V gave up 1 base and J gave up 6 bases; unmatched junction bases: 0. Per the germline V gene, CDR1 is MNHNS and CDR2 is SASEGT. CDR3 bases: TGTGCCAGCAGTGAAGGGACTAGCGGGGGCAATGAGCAGTTCTTC. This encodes CASSEGTSGGNEQFF.

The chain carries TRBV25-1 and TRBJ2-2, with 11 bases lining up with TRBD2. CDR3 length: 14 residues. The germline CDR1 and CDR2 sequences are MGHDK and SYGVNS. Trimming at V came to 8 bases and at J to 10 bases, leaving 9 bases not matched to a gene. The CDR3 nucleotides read TGTGCCAGCTCGCCCGGGACTAGCGGTTCGGAGCTGTTTTTT. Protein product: CASSPGTSGSELFF. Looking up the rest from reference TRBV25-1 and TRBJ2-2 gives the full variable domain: EADIYQTPRYLVIGTGKKITLECSQTMGHDKMYWYQQDPGMELHLIHYSYGVNSTEKGDLSSESTVSRIRTEHFPLTLESARPSHTSQYLCASSPGTSGSELFFGEGSRLTVL.

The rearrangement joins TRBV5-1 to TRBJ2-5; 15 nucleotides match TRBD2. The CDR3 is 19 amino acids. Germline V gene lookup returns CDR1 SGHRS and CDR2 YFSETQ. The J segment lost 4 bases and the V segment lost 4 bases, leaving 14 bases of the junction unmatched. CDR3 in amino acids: CASSVGGLAGGMSGETQYF. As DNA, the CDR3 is TGCGCCAGCAGCGTTGGTGGACTAGCGGGGGGGATGTCAGGAGAGACCCAGTACTTC.

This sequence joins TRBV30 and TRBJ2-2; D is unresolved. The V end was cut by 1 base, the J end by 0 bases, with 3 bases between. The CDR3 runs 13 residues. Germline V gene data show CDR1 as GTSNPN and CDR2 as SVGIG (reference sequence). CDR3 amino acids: CAWSAANTGELFF. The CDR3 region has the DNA TGTGCCTGGAGTGCAGCGAACACCGGGGAGCTGTTTTTT.

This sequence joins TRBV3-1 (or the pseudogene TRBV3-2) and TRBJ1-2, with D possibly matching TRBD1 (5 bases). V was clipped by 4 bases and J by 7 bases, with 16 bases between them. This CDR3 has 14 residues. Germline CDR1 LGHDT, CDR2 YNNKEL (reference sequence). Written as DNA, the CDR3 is TGTGCCAGCAGCCGCGGGACGGCAAATTTTGGCTACACCTTC. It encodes CASSRGTANFGYTF.

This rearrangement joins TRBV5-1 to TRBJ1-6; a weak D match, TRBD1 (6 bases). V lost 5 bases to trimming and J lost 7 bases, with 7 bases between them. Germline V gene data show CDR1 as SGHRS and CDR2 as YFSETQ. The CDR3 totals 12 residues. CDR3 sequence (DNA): TGCGCCAGCAGGGGACAAAATTCACCCCTCCACTTT. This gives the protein CASRGQNSPLHF. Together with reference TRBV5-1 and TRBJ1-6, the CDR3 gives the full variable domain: KAGVTQTPRYLIKTRGQQVTLSCSPISGHRSVSWYQQTPGQGLQFLFEYFSETQRNKGNFPGRFSGRQFSNSRSEMNVSTLELGDSALYLCASRGQNSPLHFGNGTRLTVT.

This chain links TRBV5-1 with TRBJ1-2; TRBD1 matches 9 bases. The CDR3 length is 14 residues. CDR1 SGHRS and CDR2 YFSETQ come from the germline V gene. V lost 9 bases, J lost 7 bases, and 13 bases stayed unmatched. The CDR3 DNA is TGCGCCAACACACCCCGGGACAGGGATATTGGCTACACCTTC. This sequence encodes CANTPRDRDIGYTF. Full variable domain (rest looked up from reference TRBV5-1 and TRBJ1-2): KAGVTQTPRYLIKTRGQQVTLSCSPISGHRSVSWYQQTPGQGLQFLFEYFSETQRNKGNFPGRFSGRQFSNSRSEMNVSTLELGDSALYLCANTPRDRDIGYTFGSGTRLTVV.